These 10 T cell receptor beta chains were sequenced from one sample in a study of blood T cell repertoires in COVID-19. Profiling relied on immunoSEQ multiplex PCR, and the TCRdb table lists in-frame clones only, not all of them. Here the sample spans roughly 300,000 clones, about 81% being singletons. What was sequenced was peripheral blood. The receptors shown here come from a human donor with COVID-19, enrolled during active disease. The donor label of this sample is uncertain.

The chain has TRBV20-1 and TRBJ2-7; TRBD1 is a possible D gene (5 bases). CDR1 DFQATT and CDR2 SNEGSKA come from the germline V gene (reference sequence). The CDR3 consists of 11 residues. V gave up 4 bases and J gave up 4 bases, with 8 bases separating them. The CDR3 DNA follows: TGCAGTGCTACGGACATTTACGAGCAGTACTTC. Amino acids: CSATDIYEQYF.

This clone was observed a handful of times. The chain recombines TRBV11-2 with TRBJ2-1; maybe TRBD2 (5 bases). Germline-derived CDR1 and CDR2 are SGHAT and FQNNGV. The CDR3 contains 17 residues. V was clipped by 2 bases and J by 5 bases, with 19 bases between them. Here the CDR3 reads CASSLQPMGRTNNEQFF. DNA of the CDR3: TGTGCCAGCAGCTTACAACCCATGGGGAGAACTAACAATGAGCAGTTCTTC.

This rearrangement joins TRBV7-3 to TRBJ2-1; possible D gene TRBD2, 5 bases. V was pared by 1 base and J by 9 bases, with 13 bases between. The CDR3 is 14 residues long. Germline CDR1 is SGHTA and CDR2 is FQGTGA. CDR3 in amino acids: CASSLRGESAEQFF. CDR3 DNA sequence: TGTGCCAGCAGCTTAAGGGGAGAATCAGCTGAGCAGTTCTTC.

V is TRBV28 and J is TRBJ1-2; a possible D gene is TRBD1 (6 bases). The CDR3 spans 11 residues. Germline V gene data show CDR1 as MDHEN and CDR2 as SYDVKM. The V end was cut by 7 bases, the J end by 8 bases, with 11 bases between. CDR3 sequence: CASNTGLGYTF. As DNA, the CDR3 is TGTGCCAGCAACACAGGGCTGGGCTACACCTTC.

This clone was seen a few times. This rearrangement joins TRBV6-6 to TRBJ2-7; TRBD2 matches 7 bases. Germline V lookup: CDR1 MNHNY, CDR2 SVGAGI (reference sequence). V trimming: 6 bases; J trimming: 3 bases; junction bases outside the gene matches: 5. The CDR3 is made up of 13 amino acids. CDR3 residues: CASRTTGGYEQYF. The CDR3 coding sequence is TGTGCCAGCAGGACAACGGGAGGCTACGAGCAGTACTTC.

The chain joins TRBV27 to TRBJ2-5; perhaps TRBD2 as D (6 bases). Germline lookup yields CDR1 MNHEY and CDR2 SMNVEV (reference sequence). The V gene lost 4 bases and the J gene lost 5 bases, with 17 bases spanning the gap. The CDR3 has 15 amino acids. The CDR3 coding sequence is TGTGCCAGCAGTTCCTCCGGCGGGACGGGGGAGACCCAGTACTTC. Its translation is CASSSSGGTGETQYF.

This clone was detected a few times. The chain has TRBV4-2 and TRBJ2-3; 7 nucleotides line up with TRBD2. The CDR3 has 19 amino acids. Germline CDR1 is LGHNA and CDR2 is YNFKEQ. Germline trimming cut 0 bases from V and 0 bases from J; bases unmatched to any gene: 12. CDR3 region: CASSQDSKLATVSTDTQYF. CDR3 sequence (DNA): TGTGCCAGCAGCCAAGATTCCAAACTAGCGACCGTTAGCACAGATACGCAGTATTTT.

Note on this clone: Other DNA sequences in this sample translate to the same CDR3. The chain uses TRBV9 and TRBJ1-1, with D perhaps TRBD1 (6 bases). Germline CDR1 reads SGDLS; CDR2 reads YYNGEE. The germline V and J ends were trimmed by 4 bases and 4 bases, with 11 bases remaining between them. This CDR3 comprises 13 residues. The chain's CDR3 is CASSLGGGTEAFF. The DNA of the CDR3 is TGTGCCAGCAGCCTAGGGGGGGGCACTGAAGCTTTCTTT.

The chain couples TRBV25-1 to TRBJ2-2; maybe TRBD1 (6 bases). Trimming pared 1 base from V and 5 bases from J, leaving 14 bases between. CDR1 is MGHDK, CDR2 SYGVNS, per germline. CDR3 length: 16 residues. CDR3 sequence reads: CASSESERGWTGELFF. CDR3 DNA: TGTGCCAGCAGTGAATCCGAGAGGGGGTGGACCGGGGAGCTGTTTTTT.

The chain employs TRBV28 and TRBJ1-5, with 8 bases matching TRBD1. V was clipped by 5 bases and J by 9 bases; unmatched bases: 18. The CDR3 contains 17 residues. Germline CDR1 MDHEN, CDR2 SYDVKM. The CDR3, as DNA: TGTGCCAGCAGTCCGATCACCGGGACAGGTTCTTATCGGCCCCAGCATTTT. This codes for CASSPITGTGSYRPQHF.